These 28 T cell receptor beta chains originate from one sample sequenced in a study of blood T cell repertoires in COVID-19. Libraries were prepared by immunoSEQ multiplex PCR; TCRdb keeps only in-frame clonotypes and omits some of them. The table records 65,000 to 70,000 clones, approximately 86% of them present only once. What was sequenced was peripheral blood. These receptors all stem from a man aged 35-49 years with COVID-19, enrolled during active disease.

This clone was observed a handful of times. CDR3 nucleotide sequence: TGTGCCAGCAGTTATCTGGGGCTTATAACGAGGCAGCCCCAGCATTTT. Its protein product is CASSYLGLITRQPQHF. The chain couples TRBV6-2 or TRBV6-3 to TRBJ1-5; TRBD1 is a possible D gene (5 bases). Germline V gives CDR1 MNHEY, CDR2 SVGEGT. This CDR3 is built from 16 residues. Trimming took off 3 bases at V and 7 bases at J, with 19 bases between the two ends.

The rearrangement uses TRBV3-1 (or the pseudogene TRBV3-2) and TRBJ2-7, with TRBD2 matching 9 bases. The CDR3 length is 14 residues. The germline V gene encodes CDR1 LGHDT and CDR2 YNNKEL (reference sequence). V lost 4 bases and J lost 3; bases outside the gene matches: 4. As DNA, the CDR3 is TGTGCCAGCAGCCTTAGCGGGGGCCACTACGAGCAGTACTTC. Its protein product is CASSLSGGHYEQYF.

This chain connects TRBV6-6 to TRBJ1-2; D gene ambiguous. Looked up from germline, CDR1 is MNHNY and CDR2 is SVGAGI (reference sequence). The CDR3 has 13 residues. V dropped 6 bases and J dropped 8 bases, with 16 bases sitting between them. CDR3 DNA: TGTGCCAGCAGGACCGAGGTCACATGGGGCTACACCTTC. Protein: CASRTEVTWGYTF.

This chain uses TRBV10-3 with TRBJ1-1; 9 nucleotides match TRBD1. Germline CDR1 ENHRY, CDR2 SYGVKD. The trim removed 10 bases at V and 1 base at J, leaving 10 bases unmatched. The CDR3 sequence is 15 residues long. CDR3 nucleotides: TGTGCCACTAACAGGGGGCCGAACCGGAACACTGAAGCTTTCTTT. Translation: CATNRGPNRNTEAFF.

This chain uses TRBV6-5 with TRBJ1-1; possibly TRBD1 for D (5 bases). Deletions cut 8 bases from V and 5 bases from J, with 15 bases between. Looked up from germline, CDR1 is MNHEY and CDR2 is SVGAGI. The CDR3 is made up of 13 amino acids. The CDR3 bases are TGTGCCAGCGTCCATGGACACTCGACTGAAGCTTTCTTT. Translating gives CASVHGHSTEAFF.

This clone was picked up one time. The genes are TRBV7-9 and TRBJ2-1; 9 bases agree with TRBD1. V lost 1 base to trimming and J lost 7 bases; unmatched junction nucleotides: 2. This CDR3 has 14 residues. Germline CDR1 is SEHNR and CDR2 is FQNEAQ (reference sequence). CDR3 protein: CASSLGDRANEQFF. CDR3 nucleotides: TGTGCCAGCAGCTTAGGGGACAGGGCGAATGAGCAGTTCTTC.

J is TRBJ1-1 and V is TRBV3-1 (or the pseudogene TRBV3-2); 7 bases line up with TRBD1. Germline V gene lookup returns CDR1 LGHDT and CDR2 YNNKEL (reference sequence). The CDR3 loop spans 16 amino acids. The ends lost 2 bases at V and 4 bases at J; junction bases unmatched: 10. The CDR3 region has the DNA TGTGCCAGCAGCCAAAAAGGTCTAGACAGGGCCACTGAAGCTTTCTTT. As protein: CASSQKGLDRATEAFF.

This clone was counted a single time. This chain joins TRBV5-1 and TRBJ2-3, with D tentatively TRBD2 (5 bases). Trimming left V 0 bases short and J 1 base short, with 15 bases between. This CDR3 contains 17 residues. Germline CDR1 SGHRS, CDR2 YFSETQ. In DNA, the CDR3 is TGCGCCAGCAGCTTGGCGAGGGATTCTTATGGCACAGATACGCAGTATTTT. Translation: CASSLARDSYGTDTQYF.

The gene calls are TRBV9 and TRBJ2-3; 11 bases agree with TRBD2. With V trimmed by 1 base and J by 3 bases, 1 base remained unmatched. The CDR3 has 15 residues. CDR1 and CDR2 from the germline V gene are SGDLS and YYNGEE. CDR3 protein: CASSVTSGGTDTQYF. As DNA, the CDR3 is TGTGCCAGCAGCGTAACTAGCGGGGGTACAGATACGCAGTATTTT. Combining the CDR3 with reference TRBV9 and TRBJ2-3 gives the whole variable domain DSGVTQTPKHLITATGQRVTLRCSPRSGDLSVYWYQQSLDQGLQFLIQYYNGEERAKGNILERFSAQQFPDLHSELNLSSLELGDSALYFCASSVTSGGTDTQYFGPGTRLTVL.

The CDR3 nucleotides read TGTGCCAGCAGCTACCTCCAGGGTGGCACTGAAGCTTTCTTT. Translating gives CASSYLQGGTEAFF. The rearrangement uses TRBV11-2 and TRBJ1-1; a possible D gene is TRBD1 (5 bases). Germline-derived CDR1 and CDR2 are SGHAT and FQNNGV. This CDR3 has 14 amino acids. Trimming cost V 4 bases and J 4 bases, with 13 bases left between them.

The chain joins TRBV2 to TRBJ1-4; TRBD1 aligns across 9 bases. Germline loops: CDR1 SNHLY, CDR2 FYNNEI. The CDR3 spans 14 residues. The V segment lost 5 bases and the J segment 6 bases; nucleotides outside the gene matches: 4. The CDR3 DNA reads TGTGCCAGCAGTTTACAGGGGGCGGATGAAAAACTGTTTTTT. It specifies CASSLQGADEKLFF.

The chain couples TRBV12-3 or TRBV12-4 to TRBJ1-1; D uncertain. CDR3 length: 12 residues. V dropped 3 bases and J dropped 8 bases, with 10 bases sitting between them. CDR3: CASSFNGVEAFF. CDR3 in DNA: TGTGCCAGCAGTTTTAACGGAGTGGAAGCTTTCTTT.

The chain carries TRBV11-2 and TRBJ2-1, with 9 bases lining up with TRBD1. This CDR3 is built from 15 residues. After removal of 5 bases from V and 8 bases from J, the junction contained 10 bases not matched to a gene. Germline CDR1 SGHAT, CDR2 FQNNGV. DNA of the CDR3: TGTGCCAGCAGCCAAGGACAGGGGATTAACTATGAGCAGTTCTTC. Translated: CASSQGQGINYEQFF. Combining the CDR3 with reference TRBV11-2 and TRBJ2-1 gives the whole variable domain EAGVAQSPRYKIIEKRQSVAFWCNPISGHATLYWYQQILGQGPKLLIQFQNNGVVDDSQLPKDRFSAERLKGVDSTLKIQPAKLEDSAVYLCASSQGQGINYEQFFGPGTRLTVL.

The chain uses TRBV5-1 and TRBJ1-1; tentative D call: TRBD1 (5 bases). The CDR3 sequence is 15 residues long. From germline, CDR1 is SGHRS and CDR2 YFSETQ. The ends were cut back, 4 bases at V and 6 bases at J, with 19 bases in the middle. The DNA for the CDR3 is TGCGCCAGCAGCCCCTCCTGGGGGGGTAGGTCTGAAGCTTTCTTT. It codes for CASSPSWGGRSEAFF.

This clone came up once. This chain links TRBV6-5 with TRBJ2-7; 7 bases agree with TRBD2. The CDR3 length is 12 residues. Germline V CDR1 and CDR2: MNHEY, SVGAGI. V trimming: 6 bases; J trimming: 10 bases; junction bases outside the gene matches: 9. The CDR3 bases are TGTGCCAGCAGCAGAACTCCGGGACTACAGTACTTC. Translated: CASSRTPGLQYF.

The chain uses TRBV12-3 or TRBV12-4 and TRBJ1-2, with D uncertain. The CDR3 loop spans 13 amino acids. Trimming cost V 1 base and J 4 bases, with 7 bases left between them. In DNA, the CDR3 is TGTGCCAGCAGTTTAGGACACCTCTATGGCTACACCTTC. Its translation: CASSLGHLYGYTF.

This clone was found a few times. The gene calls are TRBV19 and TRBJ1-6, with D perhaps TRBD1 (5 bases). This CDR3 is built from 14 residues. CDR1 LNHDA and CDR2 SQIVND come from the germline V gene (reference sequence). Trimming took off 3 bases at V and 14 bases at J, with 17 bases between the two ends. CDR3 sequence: CASSIGGQSGSLHF. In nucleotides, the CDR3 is TGTGCCAGTAGTATTGGCGGACAAAGCGGGTCCCTCCACTTT.

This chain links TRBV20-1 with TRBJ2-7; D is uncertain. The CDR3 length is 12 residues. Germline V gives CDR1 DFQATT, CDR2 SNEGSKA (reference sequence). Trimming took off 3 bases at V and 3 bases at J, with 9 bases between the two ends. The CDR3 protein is CSASLSSYEQYF. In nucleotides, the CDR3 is TGCAGTGCTAGTTTATCGAGCTACGAGCAGTACTTC.

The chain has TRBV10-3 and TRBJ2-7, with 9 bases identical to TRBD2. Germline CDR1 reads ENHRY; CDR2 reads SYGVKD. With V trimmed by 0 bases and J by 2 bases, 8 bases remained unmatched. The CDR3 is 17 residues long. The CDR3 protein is CAISESPLAGTTYEQYF. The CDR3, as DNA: TGTGCCATCAGTGAGTCCCCCCTAGCGGGGACCACCTACGAGCAGTACTTC.

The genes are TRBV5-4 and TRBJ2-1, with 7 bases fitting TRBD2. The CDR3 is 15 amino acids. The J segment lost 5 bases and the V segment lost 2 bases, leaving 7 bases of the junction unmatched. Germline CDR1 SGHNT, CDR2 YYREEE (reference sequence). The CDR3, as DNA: TGTGCCAGCAGCTTTCCCGGGACTAAAGACAATGAGCAGTTCTTC. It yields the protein CASSFPGTKDNEQFF.

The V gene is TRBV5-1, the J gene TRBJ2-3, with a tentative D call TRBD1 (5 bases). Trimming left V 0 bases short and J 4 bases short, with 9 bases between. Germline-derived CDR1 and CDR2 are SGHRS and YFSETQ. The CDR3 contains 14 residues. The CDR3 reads CASSLGGAPDTQYF. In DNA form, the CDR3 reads TGCGCCAGCAGCTTGGGGGGCGCCCCAGATACGCAGTATTTT.

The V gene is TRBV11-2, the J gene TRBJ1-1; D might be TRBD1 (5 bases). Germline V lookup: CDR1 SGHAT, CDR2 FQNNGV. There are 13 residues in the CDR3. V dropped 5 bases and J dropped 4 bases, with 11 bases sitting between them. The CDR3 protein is CASSAGTTTEAFF. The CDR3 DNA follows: TGTGCCAGCAGCGCGGGGACGACCACTGAAGCTTTCTTT.

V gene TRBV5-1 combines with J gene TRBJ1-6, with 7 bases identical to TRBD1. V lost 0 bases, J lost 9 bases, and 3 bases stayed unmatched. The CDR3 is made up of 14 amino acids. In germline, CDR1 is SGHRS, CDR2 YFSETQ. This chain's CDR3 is CASSLDRGTSPLHF. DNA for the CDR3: TGCGCCAGCAGCTTGGACAGGGGTACTTCACCCCTCCACTTT.

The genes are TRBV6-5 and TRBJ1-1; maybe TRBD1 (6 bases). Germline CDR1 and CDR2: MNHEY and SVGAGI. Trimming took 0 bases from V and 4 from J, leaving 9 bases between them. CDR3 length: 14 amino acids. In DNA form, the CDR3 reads TGTGCCAGCAGTTACTCTGGGGGCGGCACTGAAGCTTTCTTT. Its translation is CASSYSGGGTEAFF.

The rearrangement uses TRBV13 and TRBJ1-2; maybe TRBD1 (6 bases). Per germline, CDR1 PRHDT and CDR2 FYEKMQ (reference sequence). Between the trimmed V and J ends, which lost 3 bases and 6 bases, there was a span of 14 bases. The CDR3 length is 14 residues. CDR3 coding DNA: TGTGCCAGCAGCTTCACACGGGGGGCGGATGGCTACACCTTC. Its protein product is CASSFTRGADGYTF.

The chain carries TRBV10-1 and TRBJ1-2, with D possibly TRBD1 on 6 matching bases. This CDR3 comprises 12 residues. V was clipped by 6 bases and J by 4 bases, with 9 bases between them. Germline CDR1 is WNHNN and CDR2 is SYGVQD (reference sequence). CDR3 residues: CASSQDSYGYTF. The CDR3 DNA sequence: TGCGCCAGCAGCCAGGACAGCTATGGCTACACCTTC.

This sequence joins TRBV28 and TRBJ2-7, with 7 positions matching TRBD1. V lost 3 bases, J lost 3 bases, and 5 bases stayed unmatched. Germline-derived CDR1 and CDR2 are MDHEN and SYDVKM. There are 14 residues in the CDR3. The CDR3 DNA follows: TGTGCCAGCAGTTTTGCAGGGGGTGGCTACGAGCAGTACTTC. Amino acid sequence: CASSFAGGGYEQYF.

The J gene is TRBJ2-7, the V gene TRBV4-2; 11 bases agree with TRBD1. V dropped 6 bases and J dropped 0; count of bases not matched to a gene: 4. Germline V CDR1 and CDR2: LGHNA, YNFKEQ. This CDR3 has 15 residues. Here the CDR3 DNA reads TGTGCCAGCAGGTCCGGGACAGGGGGCTCCTACGAGCAGTACTTC. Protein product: CASRSGTGGSYEQYF.